These 4 T cell receptor beta chains were sequenced from one sample in a study of blood T cells in healthy people across ages. Primers used in a second PCR of about 6 to 11 cycles were a sample-barcoded 5' primer and a J-beta primer mix. TCRdb recomputed calls from the 5' RACE reads with MiXCR, one row per CDR3 protein. The sample has approximately 820,000 distinct CDR3 sequences, under 45% seen once. The specimen sequenced was blood. All receptors come from a man aged 55 to 70 in good health.

The table lists this clonotype with a few counts. V is TRBV28 and J is TRBJ2-5, with 10 bases lining up with TRBD1. Germline values: CDR1 MDHEN, CDR2 SYDVKM. CDR3 length equals 15 residues. Germline trimming cut 4 bases from V and 5 bases from J; bases unmatched to any gene: 7. The CDR3 DNA sequence: TGTGCCAGCAGTTCGACAGGGGGCCTATTGGAGACCCAGTACTTC. As protein: CASSSTGGLLETQYF. Variable domain in full (rest from reference TRBV28 and TRBJ2-5): DVKVTQSSRYLVKRTGEKVFLECVQDMDHENMFWYRQDPGLGLRLIYFSYDVKMKEKGDIPEGYSVSREKKERFSLILESASTNQTSMYLCASSSTGGLLETQYFGPGTRLLVL.

This clonotype has just a few counts. V is TRBV7-2 and J is TRBJ2-1; D not certain. The germline gives CDR1 SGHTA, CDR2 FQGNSA. Trimming pared 5 bases from V and 5 bases from J, leaving 13 bases between. This CDR3 has 14 residues. Written as DNA, the CDR3 is TGTGCCAGCAGCCCCCGTGCCTTGAACAATGAGCAGTTCTTC. It encodes CASSPRALNNEQFF.

This clonotype was recorded a few times. CDR3 region: CASSSAGTGNLVYEQYF. CDR3 sequence (DNA): TGTGCCAGCAGTTCCGCCGGGACAGGGAACCTGGTTTACGAGCAGTACTTC. The V call is TRBV28, the J call TRBJ2-7; 9 bases agree with TRBD1. The CDR3 has 17 amino acids. Germline CDR1 reads MDHEN; CDR2 reads SYDVKM. Trimming at V came to 4 bases and at J to 4 bases, leaving 14 bases not matched to a gene.

Only one count was recorded for this clonotype. This chain uses TRBV9 with TRBJ1-1; TRBD1 matches 10 bases. This CDR3 comprises 15 residues. V shed 3 bases and J 1 base; nucleotides not matched to a gene: 3. CDR1 is SGDLS and CDR2 is YYNGEE in the germline V gene. In DNA, the CDR3 is TGTGCCAGCAGCGGCGGGACAGGGGCGAACACTGAAGCTTTCTTT. Translation gives CASSGGTGANTEAFF.